The TCR beta chain described here comes from a study of shared clonotypes between healthy human individuals. V was cut by 0 bases and J by 5 bases, with 5 bases left in between. This CDR3 is 13 amino acids long. Germline values: CDR1 LNHNV, CDR2 YYDKDF (reference sequence). Generated by immunoSEQ multiplex PCR, the TCRdb table keeps only in-frame clones and is missing some. The data contain some 1.1 million clones, approximately 77% of them singletons. This TCR came from a man between 18 and 29 years old in good health. Some clones in this sample may be carry-over from other donors' samples. Sequencing was performed on memory CD4+ T cells from PBMCs. Subset reported: CD45RA-negative fraction. The genes are TRBV15 and TRBJ2-1; D uncertain. The CDR3 DNA is TGTGCCACCAGCAGAGATGGGAACAATGAGCAGTTCTTC. It codes for CATSRDGNNEQFF.